These 21 T cell receptor beta chains originate from one sample sequenced in a study of T cell repertoires in cytomegalovirus infection. TCRdb processed the reads anew with MiXCR; each CDR3 protein has one entry. Of about 300,000 distinct CDR3 sequences listed, about 25% were seen once; the top ten hold approximately 13%. The sequenced sample consisted of PBMCs. These receptors came from a human donor in good health (CMV status not recorded). Some clones in this sample may be carry-over from other donors' samples.

This clonotype was detected ten times or more. The chain is built from TRBV12-3 or TRBV12-4 and TRBJ2-5; 8 bases fit TRBD2. Losses at the gene ends were 5 bases for V and 5 bases for J; bases not matched to a gene: 4. This CDR3 region has 13 residues. The DNA of the CDR3 is TGTGCCAGCAGTATTAGCGGGACTGAGACCCAGTACTTC. It yields the protein CASSISGTETQYF.

The table lists this clonotype with a few counts. The rearrangement joins TRBV4-1 to TRBJ2-2; 9 bases agree with TRBD2. J gave up 6 bases and V 7 bases, and 6 bases lay outside the gene matches. The germline CDR1 and CDR2 sequences are MGHRA and YSYEKL. This CDR3 is built from 14 residues. In DNA, the CDR3 is TGCGCCAGCACCCAGCGGGAGGCGGCCGGGGAGCTGTTTTTT. Its protein is CASTQREAAGELFF.

This chain links TRBV5-5 with TRBJ1-2, with 8 bases that match TRBD1. CDR3 length equals 16 residues. The germline gives CDR1 SGHKS, CDR2 YYEKEE (reference sequence). J lost 7 bases, V lost 4 bases, and 15 bases had no gene match. CDR3 nucleotide sequence: TGTGCCAGCAGCCGCAGTAGTGGCAGGGGGCCAGTTGGCTACACCTTC. This translates into CASSRSSGRGPVGYTF.

The chain couples TRBV14 to TRBJ2-3, with 7 bases fitting TRBD1. Per the germline V gene, CDR1 is SGHDN and CDR2 is FVKESK. The CDR3 totals 16 residues. After removal of 0 bases from V and 3 bases from J, the junction contained 6 bases not matched to a gene. The CDR3 nucleotides are TGTGCCAGCAGCCAAGATAAGGGGGCGCTGACAGATACGCAGTATTTT. This codes for CASSQDKGALTDTQYF.

This clonotype has ten or more counts. This chain links TRBV7-6 with TRBJ2-1, with TRBD2 matching 7 bases. CDR1 and CDR2 from the germline V gene are SGHVS and FNYEAQ. The CDR3 contains 15 residues. V was clipped by 6 bases and J by 5 bases; unmatched bases: 10. This CDR3 is CASRSRLAVNNEQFF. The DNA of the CDR3 is TGTGCCAGCAGGTCCCGCCTAGCGGTGAACAATGAGCAGTTCTTC.

This clonotype was counted many times. V usage is TRBV12-3 or TRBV12-4 and J usage is TRBJ2-2, with 9 nucleotides matching TRBD1. The CDR3 has 14 amino acids. J gave up 5 bases and V 7 bases, and 5 bases lay outside the gene matches. In DNA form, the CDR3 reads TGTGCCAGCACCCCGGGACAGGGTACCGGGGAGCTGTTTTTT. Its translation is CASTPGQGTGELFF.

The CDR3 loop is CSGGTGAGTDTQYF. The CDR3 DNA follows: TGCAGCGGCGGGACAGGGGCAGGAACAGATACGCAGTATTTT. The chain employs TRBV29-1 and TRBJ2-3; 10 bases are shared with TRBD1. Germline loops: CDR1 SQVTM, CDR2 ANQGSEA. The CDR3 is made up of 14 amino acids. V trimming: 7 bases; J trimming: 3 bases; junction bases outside the gene matches: 7.

This clonotype has a handful of counts. This chain joins TRBV19 and TRBJ2-5, with D possibly TRBD2 on 5 matching bases. V dropped 3 bases and J dropped 5 bases, with 13 bases sitting between them. Per the germline V gene, CDR1 is LNHDA and CDR2 is SQIVND (reference sequence). The CDR3 is made up of 14 amino acids. This CDR3 is CASSIGLRVETQYF. The CDR3 nucleotides are TGTGCCAGTAGTATTGGTCTGCGGGTGGAGACCCAGTACTTC.

Ten or more counts support this clonotype. CDR3 protein: CASSLGPTEGEKLFF. CDR3 sequence (DNA): TGTGCCAGCAGCTTAGGCCCGACGGAAGGCGAAAAACTGTTTTTT. The chain has TRBV7-2 and TRBJ1-4, with D hard to call. CDR3 length: 15 amino acids. Looked up from germline, CDR1 is SGHTA and CDR2 is FQGNSA. V was trimmed by 1 base and J by 8 bases, leaving 14 bases between them.

This chain joins TRBV9 and TRBJ1-2, with 10 bases fitting TRBD1. V lost 2 bases to trimming and J lost 4 bases; unmatched junction nucleotides: 11. CDR1 and CDR2 from the germline V gene are SGDLS and YYNGEE. This CDR3 is built from 17 residues. CDR3 protein: CASSVGRDRGRGYGYTF. CDR3 nucleotides: TGTGCCAGCAGCGTTGGGAGAGACAGGGGGCGCGGCTATGGCTACACCTTC.

V gene TRBV7-2 combines with J gene TRBJ2-2; possibly TRBD1 for D (6 bases). CDR1 is SGHTA, CDR2 FQGNSA, per germline. The CDR3 extends over 15 amino acids. Trimming stripped 6 bases from V and 4 bases from J, with 15 bases between. The DNA for the CDR3 is TGTGCCAGCAGACCAGGACAGCAGTTCACCGGGGAGCTGTTTTTT. Protein product: CASRPGQQFTGELFF. Full variable domain (outside the CDR3, taken from reference TRBV7-2 and TRBJ2-2): GAGVSQSPSNKVTEKGKDVELRCDPISGHTALYWYRQSLGQGLEFLIYFQGNSAPDKSGLPSDRFSAERTGGSVSTLTIQRTQQEDSAVYLCASRPGQQFTGELFFGEGSRLTVL.

The chain is built from TRBV7-2 and TRBJ2-3; D unresolved. The CDR3 contains 15 residues. Germline CDR1 reads SGHTA; CDR2 reads FQGNSA. V lost 5 bases to trimming and J lost 2 bases, with 14 bases between them. CDR3 in DNA: TGTGCCAGCAGCGGGATGGGTTTCGCCACAGATACGCAGTATTTT. Encoded protein: CASSGMGFATDTQYF.

Concerning this clonotype itself: The junction departs from the called germline gene at one end, perhaps through a read error. CDR3 loop: CASSAGTGPYYEQYF. The CDR3 region has the DNA TGTGCTAGCAGCGCCGGGACGGGACCCTACTACGAGCAGTACTTC. This chain uses TRBV7-7 with TRBJ2-7, with D tentatively TRBD1 or TRBD2 (5 bases each). The CDR3 loop spans 15 amino acids. CDR1 SSHAT and CDR2 FNYEAQ come from the germline V gene (reference sequence).

This clonotype occurred many times. The chain joins TRBV7-2 to TRBJ2-7, with D unclear. The CDR3 consists of 14 residues. Per the germline V gene, CDR1 is SGHTA and CDR2 is FQGNSA. Trimming removed 1 base at V and 2 bases at J, with 9 bases between. CDR3 sequence: CASSLGPRTYEQYF. Here the CDR3 DNA reads TGTGCCAGCAGCTTAGGGCCCCGGACCTACGAGCAGTACTTC.

This rearrangement joins TRBV6-2 or TRBV6-3 to TRBJ2-1, with a possible D match to TRBD2 (5 bases). The V and J ends lost 2 bases and 9 bases respectively, with 17 bases between them. The CDR3 length is 15 residues. Germline loops: CDR1 MNHEY, CDR2 SVGEGT. DNA for the CDR3: TGTGCCAGCAGTTACCGTCCCGAGGGCCGAGGTGAGCAGTTCTTC. Amino acid sequence: CASSYRPEGRGEQFF.

The rearrangement links TRBV28 to TRBJ2-7; TRBD1 is a possible D gene (6 bases). Germline CDR1 reads MDHEN; CDR2 reads SYDVKM. This CDR3 has 14 residues. Deletions cut 6 bases from V and 4 bases from J, with 16 bases between. Here the CDR3 DNA reads TGTGCCAGCAGGCCGGGACACTTCAAGTACGAGCAGTACTTC. This codes for CASRPGHFKYEQYF.

The chain uses TRBV7-2 and TRBJ2-1; 7 bases map to TRBD2. Germline CDR1 reads SGHTA; CDR2 reads FQGNSA. The CDR3 consists of 16 residues. The V segment lost 6 bases and the J segment 2 bases; nucleotides outside the gene matches: 10. CDR3 sequence: CASSPRTRSPYNEQFF. The CDR3 region has the DNA TGTGCCAGCAGTCCGAGGACTAGGAGCCCCTACAATGAGCAGTTCTTC.

The table lists this clonotype with a few counts. The rearrangement joins TRBV4-3 to TRBJ2-2; D not resolved. With 3 bases removed from V and 2 bases from J, the gap between germline ends came to 10 bases. The CDR3 extends over 15 amino acids. Germline V gene lookup returns CDR1 LGHNA and CDR2 YSLEER. CDR3 amino acids: CASSQLAENTGELFF. In DNA form, the CDR3 reads TGCGCCAGCAGCCAGTTAGCTGAAAACACCGGGGAGCTGTTTTTT.

The chain recombines TRBV3-1 with TRBJ2-3; 12 nucleotides align to TRBD2. The CDR3 extends over 16 amino acids. Germline V gives CDR1 LGHDT, CDR2 YNNKEL (reference sequence). Trimming removed 8 bases from V and 4 bases from J; junction bases left unmatched: 10. The CDR3 nucleotides read TGTGCCAGCGCCACTCTAGCGGGAGGGACGTCAGATACGCAGTATTTT. Translated, it gives CASATLAGGTSDTQYF.

V usage is TRBV28 and J usage is TRBJ1-2; 7 bases match TRBD1. Germline loops: CDR1 MDHEN, CDR2 SYDVKM. The CDR3 is 13 residues long. The junction had 11 bases not matched to a gene; V was cut back by 8 bases and J by 8 bases. CDR3 amino acids: CASPTPGGGGYTF. In nucleotides, the CDR3 is TGTGCCAGCCCCACCCCAGGGGGAGGCGGCTACACCTTC.

The genes are TRBV19 and TRBJ2-1; D is tentatively TRBD1 or TRBD2 (5 bases each). Trimming took off 10 bases at V and 0 bases at J, with 16 bases between the two ends. Germline CDR1 is LNHDA and CDR2 is SQIVND (reference sequence). This CDR3 has 15 amino acids. This CDR3 reads CATTRGGNSYNEQFF. Here the CDR3 DNA reads TGTGCCACCACTCGGGGCGGTAACTCCTACAATGAGCAGTTCTTC.